The 5 T cell receptor beta chains given below trace back to one sample, sequenced in a study of T cells in Graves' hyperthyroidism and ophthalmopathy. There were TCR beta CDR3 regions amplified from RNA transcripts. The TCR CDR3 first-round RT-PCR relied on the HTBI primer set. In TCRdb, the multiplex PCR reads were re-called with MiXCR into one record per CDR3 protein. The sample includes 300,000 to 450,000 distinct CDR3 sequences, 15% to 20% of them seen just once. The specimen was blood. The source of these receptors is a middle-aged woman with Graves' ophthalmopathy.

This clonotype came up many times. Here the CDR3 reads CASSWPVDRANTEAFF. For the CDR3, the DNA is TGCGCCAGCAGCTGGCCGGTAGACAGGGCGAATACTGAAGCTTTCTTT. This chain links TRBV5-1 with TRBJ1-1, with TRBD1 identical over 7 bases. The CDR3 covers 16 residues. V trimming: 3 bases; J trimming: 5 bases; junction bases outside the gene matches: 13. The germline V gene has CDR1 SGHRS and CDR2 YFSETQ.

The V and J genes are TRBV28 and TRBJ2-5; 8 positions agree with TRBD2. J gave up 0 bases and V 8 bases, and 11 bases lay outside the gene matches. Per the germline V gene, CDR1 is MDHEN and CDR2 is SYDVKM. The CDR3 sequence is 16 residues long. CDR3 amino acids: CASSASTSAYQETQYF. Written as DNA, the CDR3 is TGTGCCAGCTCCGCCTCGACTAGCGCGTACCAAGAGACCCAGTACTTC.

Many counts were recorded for this clonotype. V and J are TRBV28 and TRBJ1-2; no clear D gene. Germline V gives CDR1 MDHEN, CDR2 SYDVKM. V shed 3 bases and J shed 5 bases, with 7 bases lying between them. The CDR3 extends over 12 amino acids. CDR3 nucleotides: TGTGCCAGCAGTTTTTTTAGTTATGGCTACACCTTC. This gives the protein CASSFFSYGYTF.

Worth noting for this clonotype: Just one base apart from a much larger clone, this may be a read error. CDR3 coding DNA: TGTGCCAGCAGCCCTAGCGGGGCATACCAAGAGACCCGGTACTTC. Its translation is CASSPSGAYQETRYF. This chain links TRBV12-3 or TRBV12-4 with TRBJ2-5; 9 bases match TRBD2. This CDR3 is 15 amino acids long.

On this clonotype itself: This may arise from a read error, as a much more abundant clone is one base away. This chain links TRBV28 with TRBJ2-3, with D unclear. Germline assignment: CDR1 MDHEN and CDR2 SYDVKM. CDR3 length: 16 amino acids. Deletions cut 3 bases from V and 0 bases from J, with 13 bases between. In nucleotides, the CDR3 is TGTGCCAGCAGTTTTCTGTGCGGCACCAGCACAGATACGCAGTATTTT. This gives the protein CASSFLCGTSTDTQYF.